A single sample is the source of the 16 T cell receptor beta chains below, sequenced in a study of control samples from healthy donors and cancer patients. Some clones are missing from TCRdb's copy, which holds only in-frame ones; the method was immunoSEQ multiplex PCR. The top ten hold around 8.9% of the sample, which has 100,000 to 150,000 clones, around 90% seen once. Sequencing used blood. These TCRs come from a young man in good health.

The CDR3 sequence: CATSAGAGENGYTF. CDR3 nucleotides: TGTGCCACCAGTGCGGGGGCGGGGGAAAATGGCTACACCTTC. The rearrangement uses TRBV24-1 and TRBJ1-2, with TRBD1 as a possible D gene (6 bases). The CDR3 consists of 14 residues. Germline-derived CDR1 and CDR2 are KGHDR and SFDVKD. Trimming took off 5 bases at V and 6 bases at J, with 15 bases between the two ends.

This sequence joins TRBV15 and TRBJ1-1; TRBD1 might be the D (6 bases). The V gene's germline CDR1 is LNHNV and CDR2 YYDKDF (reference sequence). The CDR3 contains 15 residues. The V gene lost 1 base and the J gene lost 4 bases, with 13 bases spanning the gap. The CDR3 nucleotides are TGTGCCACCAGCAGAGGACAGGTTTCACCCACTGAAGCTTTCTTT. It yields the protein CATSRGQVSPTEAFF.

CDR3 DNA: TGTGCCAGCAGCCCGGACAGGGAATCTGGGGCCAACGTCCTGACTTTC. It encodes CASSPDRESGANVLTF. The J gene is TRBJ2-6, the V gene TRBV5-4; 8 bases match TRBD1. Germline V gives CDR1 SGHNT, CDR2 YYREEE (reference sequence). The V segment lost 4 bases and the J segment 1 base; nucleotides outside the gene matches: 4. The CDR3 is made up of 16 amino acids. Filled out from reference TRBV5-4 and TRBJ2-6, the complete variable domain reads ETGVTQSPTHLIKTRGQQVTLRCSSQSGHNTVSWYQQALGQGPQFIFQYYREEENGRGNFPPRFSGLQFPNYSSELNVNALELDDSALYLCASSPDRESGANVLTFGAGSRLTVL.

V gene TRBV4-1 combines with J gene TRBJ1-5; D ambiguous. This CDR3 has 16 amino acids. CDR1 is MGHRA, CDR2 YSYEKL, per germline. V was cut by 0 bases and J by 4 bases, with 13 bases left in between. The CDR3 here is CASSQEAGRTNQPQHF. For the CDR3, the DNA is TGCGCCAGCAGCCAAGAAGCGGGGAGGACGAATCAGCCCCAGCATTTT.

The chain joins TRBV5-5 to TRBJ2-3, with 11 bases aligning to TRBD2. This CDR3 spans 20 amino acids. The V segment lost 5 bases and the J segment 0 bases; nucleotides outside the gene matches: 17. Germline V gene data show CDR1 as SGHKS and CDR2 as YYEKEE (reference sequence). This CDR3 reads CASRLRPGLAGVLSTDTQYF. CDR3 coding DNA: TGTGCCAGCAGGTTGAGGCCAGGACTAGCGGGTGTTCTTAGCACAGATACGCAGTATTTT.

The chain is built from TRBV5-1 and TRBJ2-5; 8 bases are a match to TRBD1. The junction had 10 bases not matched to a gene; V was cut back by 4 bases and J by 5 bases. CDR3 length equals 15 residues. The germline CDR1 and CDR2 sequences are SGHRS and YFSETQ. The CDR3 nucleotides are TGCGCCAGCAGCCCTACGACCACAGGGGGGGAGACCCAGTACTTC. It yields the protein CASSPTTTGGETQYF.

On this clone itself: A read error may produce the germline difference seen at one junction end. V usage is TRBV10-3 and J usage is TRBJ2-3; the match to TRBD2 covers 9 bases. Per germline, CDR1 ENHRY and CDR2 SYGVKD. The CDR3 runs to 15 residues. CDR3 in amino acids: CAISGASGGTDTQYF. CDR3 DNA: TGTGCCATTAGTGGGGCTAGCGGGGGCACAGATACGCAGTATTTT.

The genes are TRBV7-9 and TRBJ2-1; 8 bases fit TRBD1. Trimming took 5 bases from V and 7 from J; bases not matched to a gene: 13. The length of the CDR3 is 16 residues. In germline, CDR1 is SEHNR, CDR2 FQNEAQ (reference sequence). Here the CDR3 DNA reads TGTGCCAGCAGCCCGATGACAGGGGCGCGCATAAATGAGCAGTTCTTC. Protein sequence: CASSPMTGARINEQFF.

Turning to this clone: Additional DNA sequences in this sample encode the identical CDR3. The chain links TRBV3-1 (or the pseudogene TRBV3-2) to TRBJ1-2, with 7 bases matching TRBD1. The V gene's germline CDR1 is LGHDT and CDR2 YNNKEL (reference sequence). V was clipped by 4 bases and J by 3 bases; unmatched bases: 11. The CDR3 contains 16 residues. CDR3 DNA: TGTGCCAGCAGCCCCCGGGAGAGGGGGCGCGACTATGGCTACACCTTC. Translation: CASSPRERGRDYGYTF.

The chain couples TRBV7-9 to TRBJ1-2, with a weak D call TRBD1 (6 bases). The germline gives CDR1 SEHNR, CDR2 FQNEAQ (reference sequence). V dropped 7 bases and J dropped 4 bases, with 19 bases sitting between them. The CDR3 has 15 residues. For the CDR3, the DNA is TGTGCCAGCACCGAGGGGTACAGGGCCGTCTATGGCTACACCTTC. This translates into CASTEGYRAVYGYTF.

The chain employs TRBV18 and TRBJ2-6; D call uncertain. V lost 4 bases to trimming and J lost 0 bases, with 4 bases between them. Per the germline V gene, CDR1 is KGHSH and CDR2 is LQKENI. The CDR3 is 14 amino acids. The CDR3 spells CASSLLSGANVLTF. The CDR3 nucleotides are TGTGCCAGCTCACTACTCTCTGGGGCCAACGTCCTGACTTTC.

V is TRBV30 and J is TRBJ2-7, with 8 bases aligning to TRBD2. Germline-derived CDR1 and CDR2 are GTSNPN and SVGIG (reference sequence). V was clipped by 3 bases and J by 5 bases; unmatched bases: 6. The length of the CDR3 is 13 residues. The CDR3 region is CAWRAGGVDEQYF. In nucleotides, the CDR3 is TGTGCCTGGAGGGCCGGGGGGGTGGACGAGCAGTACTTC.

The chain links TRBV29-1 to TRBJ1-5; D is unresolved. Trimming pared 3 bases from V and 4 bases from J, leaving 7 bases between. Looked up from germline, CDR1 is SQVTM and CDR2 is ANQGSEA. The CDR3 extends over 12 amino acids. In DNA, the CDR3 is TGCAGCGTTGAGGTGGGGAATCAGCCCCAGCATTTT. Translating gives CSVEVGNQPQHF.

The chain carries TRBV6-6 and TRBJ1-6, with TRBD1 as a possible D gene (6 bases). With 1 base removed from V and 10 bases from J, the gap between germline ends came to 8 bases. The CDR3 length is 13 residues. CDR1 and CDR2 (germline): MNHNY, SVGAGI (reference sequence). CDR3 in amino acids: CASSYYGGSPLHF. The CDR3 DNA is TGTGCCAGCAGTTACTACGGGGGCTCACCCCTCCACTTT.

The CDR3 loop is CASSQNTEAFF. The CDR3 DNA follows: TGTGCCAGCAGTCAGAACACTGAAGCTTTCTTT. The rearrangement links TRBV12-3 or TRBV12-4 to TRBJ1-1; D unresolved. Trimming stripped 5 bases from V and 1 base from J, with 2 bases between. The CDR3 is made up of 11 amino acids.

This clone rates as medium-sized. The chain couples TRBV4-1 to TRBJ1-5; maybe TRBD1 (5 bases). CDR3 length equals 15 residues. Per the germline V gene, CDR1 is MGHRA and CDR2 is YSYEKL. Trimming took off 1 base at V and 7 bases at J, with 14 bases between the two ends. The CDR3 here is CASSQAGTGGQPQHF. In DNA, the CDR3 is TGCGCCAGCAGCCAAGCAGGCACAGGCGGGCAGCCCCAGCATTTT.